One and the same sample provided the 3 T cell receptor beta chains below, sequenced in a study of CD8 T cells in Susac syndrome. Random hexamers primed reverse transcription of about 0.45 to 1 ug RNA. TCRdb independently ran MiXCR on the immunoSEQ multiplex PCR reads; one entry per CDR3 protein. The repertoire holds about 190,000 distinct CDR3 sequences, with 90% to 97% as singletons. Material for sequencing was CD4+ T cells from PBMCs. The receptors derive from a human donor with Susac syndrome.

V usage is TRBV6-5 and J usage is TRBJ2-2, with a weak D call TRBD1 (7 bases). V lost 6 bases to trimming and J lost 7 bases, with 18 bases between them. CDR1 MNHEY and CDR2 SVGAGI come from the germline V gene. The CDR3 is made up of 15 amino acids. CDR3 bases: TGTGCCAGCAGATACAGGGGCGGGAAGGTCGGGGAGCTGTTTTTT. Protein product: CASRYRGGKVGELFF.

This clonotype has only a few counts. The genes are TRBV5-5 and TRBJ2-3, with unresolved D. Germline V gives CDR1 SGHKS, CDR2 YYEKEE (reference sequence). The CDR3 loop spans 12 amino acids. V shed 0 bases and J shed 5 bases, with 4 bases lying between them. The CDR3 sequence: CASSLGGDTQYF. As DNA, the CDR3 is TGTGCCAGCAGCTTGGGGGGAGATACGCAGTATTTT.

This sequence joins TRBV11-2 and TRBJ2-2; 10 nucleotides line up with TRBD1. J was trimmed by 3 bases and V by 3 bases; bases with no gene match: 4. Germline V gene lookup returns CDR1 SGHAT and CDR2 FQNNGV. CDR3 length equals 16 residues. In nucleotides, the CDR3 is TGTGCCAGCAGCTTGACAGGGGGCGCCGACACCGGGGAGCTGTTTTTT. Encoded protein: CASSLTGGADTGELFF.